This T cell receptor beta chain was captured in a study of Tregs in tolerant kidney transplant recipients. Study as a whole: Related graft donors supplied nonmyeloablative bone marrow transplants, and mixed chimerism was transient.

Regulatory T cells were sorted from thawed PBMCs rested overnight at 37°C with around 200 IU/ml IL-2. Profiling relied on immunoSEQ multiplex PCR, and the TCRdb table lists in-frame clones only, not all of them. This table has about 15,000 clones, about four fifths appearing once. Between the trimmed V and J ends, which lost 4 bases and 8 bases, there was a span of 17 bases. This CDR3 is 14 amino acids long. Looked up from germline, CDR1 is SGHTA and CDR2 is FQGNSA. The sequencing used Tregs from blood, collected before the transplant. This TCR was recovered from a human donor who received a combined kidney and bone marrow transplant. This chain links TRBV7-2 with TRBJ1-2; no reliable D call. In nucleotides, the CDR3 is TGTGCCAGCAGCTCTTCGGTATCCCCGGAGGGCTACACCTTC. Amino acids: CASSSSVSPEGYTF.